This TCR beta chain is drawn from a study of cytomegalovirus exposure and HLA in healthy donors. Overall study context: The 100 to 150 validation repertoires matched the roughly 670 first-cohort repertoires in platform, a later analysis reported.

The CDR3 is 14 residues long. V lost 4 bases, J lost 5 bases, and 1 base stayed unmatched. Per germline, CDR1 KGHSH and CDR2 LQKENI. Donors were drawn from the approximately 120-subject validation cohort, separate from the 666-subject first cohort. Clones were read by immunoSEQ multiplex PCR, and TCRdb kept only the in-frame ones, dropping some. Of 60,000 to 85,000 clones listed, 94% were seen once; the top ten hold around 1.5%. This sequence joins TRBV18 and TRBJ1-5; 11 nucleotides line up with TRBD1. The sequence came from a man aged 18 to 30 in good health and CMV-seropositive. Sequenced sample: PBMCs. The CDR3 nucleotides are TGTGCCAGCTCACGGGACAGGGGGGATCAGCCCCAGCATTTT. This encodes CASSRDRGDQPQHF.